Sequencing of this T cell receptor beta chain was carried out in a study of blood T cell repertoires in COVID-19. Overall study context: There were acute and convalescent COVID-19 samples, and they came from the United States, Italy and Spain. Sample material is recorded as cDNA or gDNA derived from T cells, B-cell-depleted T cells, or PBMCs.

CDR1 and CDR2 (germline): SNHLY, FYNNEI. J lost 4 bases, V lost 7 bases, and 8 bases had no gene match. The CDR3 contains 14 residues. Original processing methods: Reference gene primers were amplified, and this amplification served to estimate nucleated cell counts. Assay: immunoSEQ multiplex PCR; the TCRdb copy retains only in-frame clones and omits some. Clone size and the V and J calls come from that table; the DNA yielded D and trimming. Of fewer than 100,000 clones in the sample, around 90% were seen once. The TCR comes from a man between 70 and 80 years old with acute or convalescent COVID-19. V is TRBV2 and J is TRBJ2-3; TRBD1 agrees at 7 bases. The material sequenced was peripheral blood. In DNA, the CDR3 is TGTGCCAGCAAAGTGACAGGGTCGGCAGATACGCAGTATTTT. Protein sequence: CASKVTGSADTQYF.